The T cell receptor beta chain under discussion was sequenced for a study of response to subunit inactivated influenza vaccine. This clonotype was found a few times. Its antigen is unidentified. The V end was cut by 6 bases, the J end by 3 bases, with 12 bases between. The CDR3 is 13 residues long. Overall study findings and caveats: A suggestion made by the authors is that each seasonal influenza vaccination recruits few new T cells.

TCRdb recomputed calls from the RT-PCR reads with MiXCR, one row per CDR3 protein. Altogether roughly 700,000 distinct CDR3 sequences are present, approximately 15% being singletons, with the ten largest covering less than 9%. The source was PBMCs from blood, collected around 14 days before vaccination. The genes are TRBV12-3 or TRBV12-4 and TRBJ2-7; maybe TRBD2 (5 bases). The sequence derives from a middle-aged man who received an inactivated influenza vaccine. The chain's CDR3 is CASRTDGVYEQYF. CDR3 sequence (DNA): TGTGCCAGCAGAACCGACGGGGTCTACGAGCAGTACTTC.